These 6 T cell receptor beta chains came from one sample sequenced in a study of cytomegalovirus exposure and HLA in healthy donors. PCR was performed using 60 Vbeta and 13 Jbeta primers. Produced via immunoSEQ multiplex PCR; TCRdb's table is partial and in-frame only. The table lists about 160,000 clones, around 84% of them singletons. Material: PBMCs. All receptors come from a male donor in good health and CMV-seropositive.

V gene TRBV5-6 combines with J gene TRBJ2-7; TRBD2 agrees at 8 bases. Germline-derived CDR1 and CDR2 are SGHDT and YYEEEE. Trimming cost V 3 bases and J 1 base; bases outside gene matches: 6. The CDR3 has 15 amino acids. The CDR3 spells CASSSLRGGSYEQYF. The CDR3 nucleotides read TGTGCCAGCAGCTCGCTCCGCGGGGGGTCCTACGAGCAGTACTTC. Full variable domain (remainder filled in from reference TRBV5-6 and TRBJ2-7): DAGVTQSPTHLIKTRGQQVTLRCSPKSGHDTVSWYQQALGQGPQFIFQYYEEEERQRGNFPDRFSGHQFPNYSSELNVNALLLGDSALYLCASSSLRGGSYEQYFGPGTRLTVT.

The J gene is TRBJ2-3, the V gene TRBV27; TRBD1 aligns across 9 bases. Trimming cost V 6 bases and J 1 base; bases outside gene matches: 5. CDR3 size: 15 residues. From germline, CDR1 is MNHEY and CDR2 SMNVEV (reference sequence). CDR3 nucleotide sequence: TGTGCCAGCAGAAAGACAGGGGGAGGCACAGATACGCAGTATTTT. Encoded protein: CASRKTGGGTDTQYF.

Comment on this clone: A read error may account for a junction end that differs from germline. This rearrangement joins TRBV18 to TRBJ1-3; D possibly corresponds to TRBD1 (5 bases). The CDR3 consists of 15 residues. The germline gives CDR1 KGHSH, CDR2 LQKENI. The CDR3, as DNA: TGTGCCAGCACACCCCAGGCGGGGCGCCGAAACACCATATATTTT. Translated: CASTPQAGRRNTIYF.

CDR3 sequence reads: CASSTQSATNEKLFF. As DNA, the CDR3 is TGTGCCAGCAGCACGCAATCGGCAACTAATGAAAAACTGTTTTTT. The chain recombines TRBV7-2 with TRBJ1-4; D unclear. V shed 5 bases and J shed 0 bases, with 10 bases lying between them. Germline values: CDR1 SGHTA, CDR2 FQGNSA. The CDR3 totals 15 residues.

V gene TRBV7-9 combines with J gene TRBJ2-3; tentative D call: TRBD2 (6 bases). V lost 6 bases, J lost 7 bases, and 20 bases lay in between. From germline, CDR1 is SEHNR and CDR2 FQNEAQ (reference sequence). CDR3 length: 15 residues. The DNA of the CDR3 is TGTGCCAGCAGTCCCCCGAGGCGGGATCGGCATACGCAGTATTTT. Translating it yields CASSPPRRDRHTQYF.

This clone was seen a few times. The V gene is TRBV4-1, the J gene TRBJ2-1; 12 positions match TRBD2. V was clipped by 7 bases and J by 7 bases; unmatched bases: 14. This CDR3 has 17 amino acids. CDR1 and CDR2 from the germline V gene are MGHRA and YSYEKL. The CDR3 reads CASTRITTSGSGNEQFF. The CDR3 bases are TGCGCCAGCACCCGAATAACGACTAGCGGGAGCGGGAATGAGCAGTTCTTC.